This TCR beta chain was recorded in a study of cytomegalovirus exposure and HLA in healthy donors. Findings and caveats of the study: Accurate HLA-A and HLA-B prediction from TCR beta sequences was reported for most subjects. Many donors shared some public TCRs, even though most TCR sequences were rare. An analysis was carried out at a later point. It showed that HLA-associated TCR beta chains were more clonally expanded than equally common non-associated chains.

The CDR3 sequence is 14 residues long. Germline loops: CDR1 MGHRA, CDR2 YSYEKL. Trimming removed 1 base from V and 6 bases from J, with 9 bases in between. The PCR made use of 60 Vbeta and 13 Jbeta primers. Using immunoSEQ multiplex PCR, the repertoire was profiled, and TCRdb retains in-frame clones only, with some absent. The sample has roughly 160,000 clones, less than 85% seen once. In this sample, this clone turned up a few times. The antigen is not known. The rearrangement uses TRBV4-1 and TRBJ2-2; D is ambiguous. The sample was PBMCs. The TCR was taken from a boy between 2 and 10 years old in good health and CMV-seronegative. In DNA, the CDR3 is TGCGCCAGCAGCCAAGTTAGGAGATCCGGGGAGCTGTTTTTT. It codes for CASSQVRRSGELFF.